This T cell receptor beta chain stems from a study of T cell changes during pregnancy in multiple sclerosis. With 0 bases removed from V and 0 bases from J, the gap between germline ends came to 7 bases. The CDR3 length is 14 residues. Germline V gene data show CDR1 as GTSNPN and CDR2 as SVGIG (reference sequence). The assay was immunoSEQ multiplex PCR, and TCRdb's table has in-frame clones only and misses some. This sample has about 40,000 clones, with 91% found just once. This clonotype was obtained from a female donor in good health, enrolled as a control in a pregnancy study. This chain connects TRBV30 to TRBJ2-3; a weak D match, TRBD2 (6 bases). Sample: CD4+ T cells from peripheral blood mononuclear cells, taken in the third trimester of pregnancy. The CDR3 loop is CAWSVGGSTDTQYF. The CDR3 coding sequence is TGTGCCTGGAGTGTGGGGGGAAGCACAGATACGCAGTATTTT.